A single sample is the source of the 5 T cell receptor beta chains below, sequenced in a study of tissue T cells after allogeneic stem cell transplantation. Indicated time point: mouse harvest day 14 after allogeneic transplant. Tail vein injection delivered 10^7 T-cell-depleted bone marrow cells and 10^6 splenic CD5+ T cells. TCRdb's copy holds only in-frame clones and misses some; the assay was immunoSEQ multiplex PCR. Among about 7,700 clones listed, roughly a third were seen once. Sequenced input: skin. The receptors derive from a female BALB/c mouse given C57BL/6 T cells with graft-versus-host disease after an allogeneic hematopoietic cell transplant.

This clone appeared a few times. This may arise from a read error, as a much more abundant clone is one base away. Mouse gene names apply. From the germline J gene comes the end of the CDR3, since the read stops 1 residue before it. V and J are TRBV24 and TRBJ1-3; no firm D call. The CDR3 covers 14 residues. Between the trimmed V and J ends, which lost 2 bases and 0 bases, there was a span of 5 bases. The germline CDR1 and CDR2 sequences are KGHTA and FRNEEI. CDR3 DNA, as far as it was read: TGTGCCAGCAGTCTGACAAATTCTGGAAATACGCTCTAT. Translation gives CASSLTNSGNTLY. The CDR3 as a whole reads CASSLTNSGNTLYF.

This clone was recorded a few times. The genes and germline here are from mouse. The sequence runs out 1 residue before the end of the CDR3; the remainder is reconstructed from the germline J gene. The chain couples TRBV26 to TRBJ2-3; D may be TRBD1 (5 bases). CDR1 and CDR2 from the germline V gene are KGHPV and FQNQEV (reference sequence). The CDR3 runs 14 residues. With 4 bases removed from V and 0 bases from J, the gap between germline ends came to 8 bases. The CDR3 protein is CASSRQSSAETLYF. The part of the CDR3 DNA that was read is TGTGCCAGCAGTCGACAGTCTAGTGCAGAAACGCTGTAT.

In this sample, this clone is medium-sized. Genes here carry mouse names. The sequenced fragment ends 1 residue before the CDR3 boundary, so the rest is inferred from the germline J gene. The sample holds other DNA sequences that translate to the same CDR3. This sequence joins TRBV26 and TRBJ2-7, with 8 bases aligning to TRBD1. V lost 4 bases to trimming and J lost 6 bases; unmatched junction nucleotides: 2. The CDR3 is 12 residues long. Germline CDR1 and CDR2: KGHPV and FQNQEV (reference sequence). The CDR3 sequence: CASSRDRGEQYF. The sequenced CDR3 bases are TGTGCCAGCAGTCGCGACAGGGGTGAACAGTAC.

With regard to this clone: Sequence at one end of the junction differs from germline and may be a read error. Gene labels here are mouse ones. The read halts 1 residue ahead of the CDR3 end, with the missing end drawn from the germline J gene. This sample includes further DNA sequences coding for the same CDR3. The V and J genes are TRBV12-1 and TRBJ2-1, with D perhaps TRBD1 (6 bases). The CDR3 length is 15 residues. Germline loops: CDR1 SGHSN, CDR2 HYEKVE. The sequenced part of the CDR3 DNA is TGCGCCAGCTCTCTCCGGGCAGGGGACTATGCTGAGCAGTTC. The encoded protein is CASSLRAGDYAEQF. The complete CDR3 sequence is CASSLRAGDYAEQFF.

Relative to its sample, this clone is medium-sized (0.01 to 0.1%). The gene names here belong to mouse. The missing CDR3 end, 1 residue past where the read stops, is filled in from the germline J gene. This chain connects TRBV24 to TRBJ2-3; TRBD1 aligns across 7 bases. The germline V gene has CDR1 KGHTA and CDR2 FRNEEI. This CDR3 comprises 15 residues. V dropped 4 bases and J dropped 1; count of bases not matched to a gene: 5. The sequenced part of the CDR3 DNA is TGTGCCAGCAGTCCGACAGGGAGGGGTGCAGAAACGCTGTAT. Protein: CASSPTGRGAETLY. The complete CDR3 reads CASSPTGRGAETLYF.